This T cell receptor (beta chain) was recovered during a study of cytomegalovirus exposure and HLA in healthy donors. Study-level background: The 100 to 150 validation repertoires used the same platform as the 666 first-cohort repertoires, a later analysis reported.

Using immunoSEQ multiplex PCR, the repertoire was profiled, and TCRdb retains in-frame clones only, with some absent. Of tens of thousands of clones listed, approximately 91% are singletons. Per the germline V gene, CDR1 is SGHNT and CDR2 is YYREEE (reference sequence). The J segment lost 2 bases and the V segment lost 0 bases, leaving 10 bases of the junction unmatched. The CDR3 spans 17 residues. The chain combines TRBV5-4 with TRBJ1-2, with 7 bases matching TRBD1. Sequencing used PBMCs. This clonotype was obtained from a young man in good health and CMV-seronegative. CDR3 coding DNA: TGTGCCAGCAGCTTGGACCGACAGGGAAGGTGGAACTATGGCTACACCTTC. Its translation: CASSLDRQGRWNYGYTF.